These T cell receptor beta chains were read from a single sample in a study of response to subunit inactivated influenza vaccine. MiXCR, applied by TCRdb to the RT-PCR reads, yields one record per CDR3 protein. The top ten hold 3% of the sample, which has approximately 520,000 distinct CDR3 sequences, 15% to 20% seen once. Sequencing was performed on CD4+ T cells sorted from PBMCs, taken 23 months after vaccination. These receptors originate from a man aged 50 to 69 who received an inactivated influenza vaccine. Each CDR3 is given with its conserved first and last residue. The D gene is left open where the match is weak. Clone size is not always given. Where it is, it says once, few, many or a class for expanded clones.

abundance	j_gene	v_gene	d_gene	CDR3aa	CDR3nt
.	TRBJ2-2	TRBV20-1	.	CSARDPQAGAGELFF	TGCAGTGCTAGAGATCCCCAGGCAGGGGCCGGGGAGCTGTTTTTT
many	TRBJ1-5	TRBV5-6	.	CASSMGGFGNQPQHF	TGTGCCAGCAGTATGGGGGGTTTCGGCAATCAGCCCCAGCATTTT
few	TRBJ2-1	TRBV20-1	TRBD2	CSASSFGRGAYNEQFF	TGCAGTGCTAGTTCTTTCGGCCGGGGGGCCTACAATGAGCAGTTCTTC
.	TRBJ2-7	TRBV10-2	TRBD1	CASSETGGYSGAPYEQYF	TGCGCCAGCAGTGAGACAGGGGGCTATAGCGGTGCGCCCTACGAGCAGTACTTC
.	TRBJ2-3	TRBV4-2	TRBD2	CASSQGLAGGGADTQYF	TGTGCCAGCAGCCAAGGGCTAGCGGGAGGAGGAGCAGATACGCAGTATTTT
many	TRBJ2-1	TRBV7-6	TRBD2	CASSSRKSGGHNEQFF	TGTGCCAGCAGCTCACGCAAAAGCGGGGGCCACAATGAGCAGTTCTTC
few	TRBJ2-7	TRBV10-3	.	CAISESFRTKSSYEQYF	TGTGCCATCAGTGAGTCCTTCCGGACAAAATCCTCCTACGAGCAGTACTTC
many	TRBJ2-2	TRBV7-2	.	CASSSRSHVPGELFF	TGTGCCAGCAGCTCCCGTTCGCACGTTCCCGGGGAGCTGTTTTTT
few	TRBJ2-6	TRBV28	TRBD1	CASTPRQGWFGANVLTF	TGTGCCAGCACACCACGACAGGGTTGGTTCGGGGCCAACGTCCTGACTTTC
many	TRBJ1-4	TRBV20-1	.	CSARSWGNEKLFF	TGCAGTGCTAGAAGCTGGGGTAATGAAAAACTGTTTTTT
few	TRBJ2-7	TRBV2	.	CASTQLDKYEQYF	TGTGCCAGCACCCAGCTTGATAAGTACGAGCAGTACTTC
.	TRBJ2-1	TRBV4-2	TRBD2	CASSQGGGRAYNEQFF	TGTGCCAGCAGCCAAGGCGGCGGGAGAGCGTACAATGAGCAGTTCTTC
.	TRBJ2-7	TRBV4-1	.	CASSLTWTSEQYF	TGCGCCAGCAGCCTAACTTGGACATCCGAGCAGTACTTC
.	TRBJ2-1	TRBV6-2/TRBV6-3	.	CASSSTGGFSYNEQFF	TGTGCCAGCAGTTCAACGGGCGGGTTCTCCTACAATGAGCAGTTCTTC
.	TRBJ2-5	TRBV12-3/TRBV12-4	.	CASSLEMGAQYF	TGTGCCAGCAGTTTAGAAATGGGTGCCCAGTACTTC
few	TRBJ2-1	TRBV3-1	.	CASGEYEQFF	TGTGCCAGTGGGGAATATGAGCAGTTCTTC
.	TRBJ1-3	TRBV12-3/TRBV12-4	.	CASSAQIGNTIYF	TGTGCCAGCTCTGCACAGATAGGAAACACCATATATTTT
many	TRBJ2-3	TRBV3-1	TRBD2	CASSQETGGGTDTQYF	TGTGCCAGCAGCCAAGAGACCGGGGGGGGCACAGATACGCAGTATTTT
.	TRBJ1-2	TRBV29-1	.	CSVFDSLGYTF	TGCAGCGTATTTGATAGTCTTGGCTACACCTTC
.	TRBJ2-7	TRBV20-1	TRBD2	CSAQSLSGSGYEQYF	TGCAGTGCTCAAAGTCTTAGCGGGAGCGGCTACGAGCAGTACTTC
once	TRBJ2-1	TRBV4-2	TRBD1	CASSQGVGGYEQFF	TGTGCCAGCAGCCAAGGGGTAGGGGGCTATGAGCAGTTCTTC
few	TRBJ1-4	TRBV11-2	TRBD1	CASSILTGGYEKLFF	TGTGCCAGCAGCATTTTGACAGGGGGCTATGAAAAACTGTTTTTT
few	TRBJ2-2	TRBV7-2	.	CASSLAGGSNTGELFF	TGTGCCAGCAGCTTAGCCGGGGGTTCGAACACCGGGGAGCTGTTTTTT
.	TRBJ2-3	TRBV7-3	.	CASSHDRSTDTQYF	TGTGCCAGCAGCCATGACAGGAGCACAGATACGCAGTATTTT
few	TRBJ2-3	TRBV7-8	TRBD2	CASSLEVSGVTDTQYF	TGTGCCAGCAGCTTAGAAGTTAGCGGGGTGACAGATACGCAGTATTTT
many	TRBJ1-4	TRBV6-5	.	CASSYLGLTNEKLFF	TGTGCCAGCAGTTACCTCGGACTGACTAATGAAAAACTGTTTTTT
many	TRBJ2-3	TRBV4-3	TRBD1	CASSQGQGSDTQYF	TGCGCCAGCAGCCAAGGACAGGGATCAGATACGCAGTATTTT
few	TRBJ1-1	TRBV11-2	.	CASSHSQNWGTEAFF	TGTGCCAGCAGCCATTCGCAGAACTGGGGCACTGAAGCTTTCTTT
few	TRBJ2-3	TRBV3-1	.	CASSQSSGTSDTQYF	TGTGCCAGCAGCCAATCTAGTGGCACTTCGGATACGCAGTATTTT
.	TRBJ2-7	TRBV12-3/TRBV12-4	.	CAIGQSLAEQYF	TGTGCCATAGGACAGTCGCTCGCCGAGCAGTACTTC
few	TRBJ2-7	TRBV14	.	CASSQARRGTEQYF	TGTGCCAGCAGCCAAGCTCGCAGGGGTACCGAGCAGTACTTC
once	TRBJ2-7	TRBV20-1	TRBD2	CSARVSGSPRYEQYF	TGCAGTGCTAGAGTCAGCGGGAGTCCTAGGTACGAGCAGTACTTC
.	TRBJ2-7	TRBV12-3/TRBV12-4	TRBD2	CASSLTSGREYF	TGTGCCAGCAGCCTGACTAGCGGGAGAGAGTACTTC
few	TRBJ2-2	TRBV27	.	CASRWISAGELFF	TGTGCCAGCAGATGGATATCGGCCGGGGAGCTGTTTTTT
few	TRBJ2-5	TRBV3-1	TRBD2	CASSPIMGGIRETQYF	TGTGCCAGCAGCCCTATCATGGGAGGGATTCGAGAGACCCAGTACTTC
few	TRBJ2-5	TRBV5-4	TRBD1	CASSLGRQGTRETQYF	TGTGCCAGCAGCTTGGGTAGACAGGGCACACGAGAGACCCAGTACTTC
few	TRBJ2-7	TRBV5-6	TRBD2	CASSAGPLANEQYF	TGTGCCAGCAGCGCTGGTCCACTAGCGAACGAGCAGTACTTC
.	TRBJ1-1	TRBV5-1	.	CASSLLLSMNTEAFF	TGCGCCAGCAGCTTGCTTCTATCCATGAACACTGAAGCTTTCTTT
few	TRBJ2-1	TRBV5-1	TRBD2	CASQTIGLAGNEQFF	TGCGCCAGTCAAACGATAGGACTAGCCGGTAATGAGCAGTTCTTC
few	TRBJ1-1	TRBV10-3	.	CAIRETGAEAFF	TGTGCCATCAGGGAGACGGGTGCTGAAGCTTTCTTT
.	TRBJ2-1	TRBV5-1	.	CASSLLVGVRNEQFF	TGCGCCAGCAGCTTGTTGGTGGGAGTGCGCAATGAGCAGTTCTTC
few	TRBJ2-3	TRBV20-1	TRBD2	CSAIRLARTTDTQYF	TGCAGTGCCATTAGACTAGCACGGACCACAGATACGCAGTATTTT
many	TRBJ2-3	TRBV10-3	TRBD2	CAISGSSGGRDTQYF	TGTGCCATCAGTGGCTCTAGCGGAGGGAGAGATACGCAGTATTTT
.	TRBJ1-1	TRBV10-2	.	CASSESSLMNTEAFF	TGCGCCAGCAGTGAGTCTTCACTTATGAACACTGAAGCTTTCTTT
.	TRBJ1-2	TRBV5-1	.	CASSLVGGPGIGYTF	TGCGCCAGCAGCTTGGTTGGCGGACCCGGAATAGGCTACACCTTC
.	TRBJ2-1	TRBV5-1	.	CASSLVRTVYNEQFF	TGCGCCAGCAGCTTGGTTAGGACAGTTTACAATGAGCAGTTCTTC
.	TRBJ1-2	TRBV25-1	.	CASSESWNYGYTF	TGTGCCAGCAGTGAATCGTGGAACTATGGCTACACCTTC
few	TRBJ1-2	TRBV7-2	TRBD1	CASSPGRGPNYGYTF	TGTGCCAGCAGCCCCGGGAGGGGGCCTAACTATGGCTACACCTTC